The present T cell receptor (beta chain) was sequenced within a study of T-cell reconstitution after alpha-beta-depleted transplantation in children. The germline V gene has CDR1 SSHAT and CDR2 FNYEAQ (reference sequence). This CDR3 is built from 15 residues. The authors prepared the TCRbeta library with unique molecular identifiers. Using its own MiXCR run on the PCR reads, TCRdb lists one record per CDR3 protein. The table has around 400,000 distinct CDR3 sequences, roughly a tenth seen once. This clonotype was seen a handful of times. One end of the junction fails to match germline, which may point to a read error.

This receptor was identified in a human donor who donated a stem cell graft to a child with acute myeloid leukemia. This specimen was PBMCs from the stem cell graft donor, taken from the stem cell graft. The J gene is TRBJ2-5, the V gene TRBV7-7; 9 bases align to TRBD1. CDR3 sequence: CASSPGTGSGETQYF. The CDR3 DNA follows: TGTGCTAGCAGCCCCGGGACAGGGAGTGGGGAGACCCAGTACTTC. Filled out from reference TRBV7-7 and TRBJ2-5, the complete variable domain reads GAGVSQSPRYKVTKRGQDVTLRCDPISSHATLYWYQQALGQGPEFLTYFNYEAQPDKSGLPSDRFSAERPEGSISTLTIQRTEQRDSAMYRCASSPGTGSGETQYFGPGTRLLVL.